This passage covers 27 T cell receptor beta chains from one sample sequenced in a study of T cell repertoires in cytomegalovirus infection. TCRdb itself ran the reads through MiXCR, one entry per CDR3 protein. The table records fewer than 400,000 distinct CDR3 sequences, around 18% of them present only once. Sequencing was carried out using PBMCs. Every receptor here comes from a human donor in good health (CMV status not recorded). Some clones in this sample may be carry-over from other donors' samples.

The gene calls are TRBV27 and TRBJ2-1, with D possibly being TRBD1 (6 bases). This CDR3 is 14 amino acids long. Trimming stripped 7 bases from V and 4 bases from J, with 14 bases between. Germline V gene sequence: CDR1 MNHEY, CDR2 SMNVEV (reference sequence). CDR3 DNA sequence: TGTGCCAGCAACCAGGGGCCAAATTACAATGAGCAGTTCTTC. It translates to CASNQGPNYNEQFF.

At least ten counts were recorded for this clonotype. Written as DNA, the CDR3 is TGTGCCAGCAGCTTCGTAGGGGGACGTGACACTGAAGCTTTCTTT. Translation: CASSFVGGRDTEAFF. The rearrangement links TRBV7-2 to TRBJ1-1; tentatively, D is TRBD1 (6 bases). Germline V gives CDR1 SGHTA, CDR2 FQGNSA. The CDR3 spans 15 residues. Trimming pared 3 bases from V and 3 bases from J, leaving 14 bases between.

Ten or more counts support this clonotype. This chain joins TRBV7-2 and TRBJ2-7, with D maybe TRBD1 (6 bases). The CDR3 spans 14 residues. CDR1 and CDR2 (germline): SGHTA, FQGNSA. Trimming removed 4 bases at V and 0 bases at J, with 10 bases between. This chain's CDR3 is CASSSRGFSYEQYF. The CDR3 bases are TGTGCCAGCAGCTCCAGGGGTTTCTCCTACGAGCAGTACTTC.

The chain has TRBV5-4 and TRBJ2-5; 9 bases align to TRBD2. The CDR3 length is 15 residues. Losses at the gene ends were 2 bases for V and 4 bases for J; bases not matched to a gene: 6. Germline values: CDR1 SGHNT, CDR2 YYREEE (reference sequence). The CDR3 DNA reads TGTGCCAGCAGCTTTAGCGGGAGCGCCGGAGAGACCCAGTACTTC. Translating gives CASSFSGSAGETQYF. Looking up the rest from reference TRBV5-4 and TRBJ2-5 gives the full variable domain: ETGVTQSPTHLIKTRGQQVTLRCSSQSGHNTVSWYQQALGQGPQFIFQYYREEENGRGNFPPRFSGLQFPNYSSELNVNALELDDSALYLCASSFSGSAGETQYFGPGTRLLVL.

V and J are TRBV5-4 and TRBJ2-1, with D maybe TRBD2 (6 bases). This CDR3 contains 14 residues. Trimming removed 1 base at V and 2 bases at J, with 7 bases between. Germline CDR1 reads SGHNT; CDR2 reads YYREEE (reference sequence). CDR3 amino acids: CASSLTSPYNEQFF. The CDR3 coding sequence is TGTGCCAGCAGCTTGACTAGCCCCTACAATGAGCAGTTCTTC.

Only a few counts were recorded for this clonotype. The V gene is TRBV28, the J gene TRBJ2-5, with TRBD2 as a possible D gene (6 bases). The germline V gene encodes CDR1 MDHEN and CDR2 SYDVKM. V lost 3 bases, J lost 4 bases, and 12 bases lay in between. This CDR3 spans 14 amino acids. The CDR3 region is CASSFGGYGETQYF. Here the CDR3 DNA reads TGTGCCAGCAGTTTTGGGGGGTACGGAGAGACCCAGTACTTC.

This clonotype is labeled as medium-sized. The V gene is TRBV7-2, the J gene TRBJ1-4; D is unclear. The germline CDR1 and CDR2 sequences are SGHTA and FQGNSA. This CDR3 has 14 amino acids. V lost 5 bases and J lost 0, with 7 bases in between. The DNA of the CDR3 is TGTGCCAGCAGCCGATCCACAACTAATGAAAAACTGTTTTTT. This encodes CASSRSTTNEKLFF.

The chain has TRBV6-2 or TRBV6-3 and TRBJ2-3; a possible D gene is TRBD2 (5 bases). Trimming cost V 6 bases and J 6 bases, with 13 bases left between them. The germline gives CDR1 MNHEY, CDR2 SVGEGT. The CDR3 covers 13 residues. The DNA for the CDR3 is TGTGCCAGCAGCATCGAGGGCTGGGATACGCAGTATTTT. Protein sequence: CASSIEGWDTQYF.

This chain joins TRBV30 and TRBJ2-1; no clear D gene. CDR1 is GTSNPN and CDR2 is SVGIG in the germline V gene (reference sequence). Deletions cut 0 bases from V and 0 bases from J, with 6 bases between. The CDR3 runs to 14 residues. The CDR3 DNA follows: TGTGCCTGGAGTGTAGCAGTCTCCTACAATGAGCAGTTCTTC. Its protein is CAWSVAVSYNEQFF.

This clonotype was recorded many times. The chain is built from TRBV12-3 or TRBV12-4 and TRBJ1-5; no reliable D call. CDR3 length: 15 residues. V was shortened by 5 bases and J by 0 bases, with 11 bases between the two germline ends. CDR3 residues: CASSRESYSNQPQHF. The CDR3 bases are TGTGCCAGCAGTAGGGAGAGCTATAGCAATCAGCCCCAGCATTTT.

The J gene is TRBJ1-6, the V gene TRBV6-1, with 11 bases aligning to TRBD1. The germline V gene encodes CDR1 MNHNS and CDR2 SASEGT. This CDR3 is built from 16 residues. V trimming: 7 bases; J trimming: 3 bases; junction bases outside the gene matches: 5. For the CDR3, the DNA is TGTGCCAGCATTCCGGACAGGGGGCACTATAATTCACCCCTCCACTTT. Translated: CASIPDRGHYNSPLHF.

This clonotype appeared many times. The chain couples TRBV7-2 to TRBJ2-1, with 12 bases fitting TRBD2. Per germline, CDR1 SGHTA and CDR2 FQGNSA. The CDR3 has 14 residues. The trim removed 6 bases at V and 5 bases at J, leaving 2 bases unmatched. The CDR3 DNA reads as TGTGCCAGCAGGGGGACTAGCGGGCACAATGAGCAGTTCTTC. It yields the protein CASRGTSGHNEQFF.

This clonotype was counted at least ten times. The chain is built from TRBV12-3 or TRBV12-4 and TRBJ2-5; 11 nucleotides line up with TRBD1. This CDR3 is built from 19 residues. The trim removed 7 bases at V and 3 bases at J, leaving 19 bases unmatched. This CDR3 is CASTLGQGGIAGRKETQYF. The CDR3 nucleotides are TGTGCCAGCACCTTGGGACAGGGGGGTATTGCGGGACGAAAAGAGACCCAGTACTTC.

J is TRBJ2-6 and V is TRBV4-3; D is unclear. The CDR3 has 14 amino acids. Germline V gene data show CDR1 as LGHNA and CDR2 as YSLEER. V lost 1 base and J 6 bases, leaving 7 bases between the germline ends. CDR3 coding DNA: TGCGCCAGCAGCCAAGGGCGAGAGGCCAACGTCCTGACTTTC. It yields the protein CASSQGREANVLTF.

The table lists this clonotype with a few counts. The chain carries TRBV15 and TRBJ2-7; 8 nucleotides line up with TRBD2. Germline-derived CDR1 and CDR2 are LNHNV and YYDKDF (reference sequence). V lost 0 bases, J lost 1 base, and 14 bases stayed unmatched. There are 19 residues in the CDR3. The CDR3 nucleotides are TGTGCCACCAGCAGAGATCCTCTCAGCGGGAGTTCCCCTTCCTACGAGCAGTACTTC. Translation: CATSRDPLSGSSPSYEQYF.

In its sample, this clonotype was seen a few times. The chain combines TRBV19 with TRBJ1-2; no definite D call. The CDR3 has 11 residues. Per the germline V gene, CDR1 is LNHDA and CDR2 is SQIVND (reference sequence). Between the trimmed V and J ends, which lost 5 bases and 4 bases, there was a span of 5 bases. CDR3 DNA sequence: TGTGCCAGTAGTTTCAGCTATGGCTACACCTTC. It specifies CASSFSYGYTF.

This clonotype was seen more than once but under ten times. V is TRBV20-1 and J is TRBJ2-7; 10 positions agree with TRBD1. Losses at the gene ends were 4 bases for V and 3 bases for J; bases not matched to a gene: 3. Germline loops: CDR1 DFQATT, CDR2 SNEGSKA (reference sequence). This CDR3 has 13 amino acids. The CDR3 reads CSAIGQGDYEQYF. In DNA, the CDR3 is TGCAGTGCTATCGGACAGGGGGACTACGAGCAGTACTTC.

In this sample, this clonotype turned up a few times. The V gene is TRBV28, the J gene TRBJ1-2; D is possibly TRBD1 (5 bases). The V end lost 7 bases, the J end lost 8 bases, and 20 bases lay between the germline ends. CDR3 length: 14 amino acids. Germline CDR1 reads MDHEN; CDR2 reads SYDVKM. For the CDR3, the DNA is TGTGCCAGCACCTACCACGTGTCGGGGGGAGGCTACACCTTC. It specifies CASTYHVSGGGYTF.

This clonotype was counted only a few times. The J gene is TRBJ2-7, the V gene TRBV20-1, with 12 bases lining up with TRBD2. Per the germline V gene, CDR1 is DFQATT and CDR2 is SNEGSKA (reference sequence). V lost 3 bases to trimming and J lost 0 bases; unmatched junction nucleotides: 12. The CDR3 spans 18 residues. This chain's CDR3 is CSASFPSGRDPYSYEQYF. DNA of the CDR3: TGCAGTGCTAGTTTTCCTAGCGGGAGGGACCCGTACTCCTACGAGCAGTACTTC.

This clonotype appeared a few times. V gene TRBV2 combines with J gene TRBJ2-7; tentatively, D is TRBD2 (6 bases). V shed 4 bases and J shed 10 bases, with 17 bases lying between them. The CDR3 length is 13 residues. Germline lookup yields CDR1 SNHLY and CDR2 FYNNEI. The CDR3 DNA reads TGTGCCAGCAGTGCCCGCGGGACCGCGCGACAGTACTTC. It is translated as CASSARGTARQYF.

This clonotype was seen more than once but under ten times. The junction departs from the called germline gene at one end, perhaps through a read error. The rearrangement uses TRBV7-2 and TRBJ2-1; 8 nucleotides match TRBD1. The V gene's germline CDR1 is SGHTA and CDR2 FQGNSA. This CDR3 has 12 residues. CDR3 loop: CASSPQGASMGF. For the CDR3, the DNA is TGTGCCAGCAGCCCGCAGGGGGCGTCCATGGGCTTC.

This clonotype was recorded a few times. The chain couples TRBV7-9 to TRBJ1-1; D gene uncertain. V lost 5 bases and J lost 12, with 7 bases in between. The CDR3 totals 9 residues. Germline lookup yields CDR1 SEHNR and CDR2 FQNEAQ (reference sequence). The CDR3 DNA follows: TGTGCCAGCAGCCCGATACCTTTCTTT. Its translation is CASSPIPFF. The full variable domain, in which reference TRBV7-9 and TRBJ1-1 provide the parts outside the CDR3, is DTGVSQNPRHKITKRGQNVTFRCDPISEHNRLYWYRQTLGQGPEFLTYFQNEAQLEKSRLLSDRFSAERPKGSFSTLEIQRTEQGDSAMYLCASSPIPFFGQGTRLTVV.

The CDR3 spells CATSDSASYEQYF. In DNA, the CDR3 is TGTGCCACCAGTGATTCCGCCTCCTACGAGCAGTACTTC. This chain links TRBV24-1 with TRBJ2-7; unclear D gene. CDR1 and CDR2 from the germline V gene are KGHDR and SFDVKD. The CDR3 is made up of 13 amino acids. V lost 2 bases, J lost 0 bases, and 4 bases lay in between.

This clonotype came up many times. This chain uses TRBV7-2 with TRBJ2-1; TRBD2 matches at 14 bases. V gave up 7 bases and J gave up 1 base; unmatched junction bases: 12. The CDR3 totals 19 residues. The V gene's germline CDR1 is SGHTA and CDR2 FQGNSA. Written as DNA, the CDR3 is TGTGCCAGCACCCGATCTGGACTAGCGGGAGGCCAATCCTACAATGAGCAGTTCTTC. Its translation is CASTRSGLAGGQSYNEQFF.

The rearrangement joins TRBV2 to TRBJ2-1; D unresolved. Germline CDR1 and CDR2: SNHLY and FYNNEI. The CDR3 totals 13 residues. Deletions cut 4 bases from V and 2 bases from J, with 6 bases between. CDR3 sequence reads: CASSGEAYNEQFF. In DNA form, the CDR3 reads TGTGCCAGCAGTGGTGAAGCCTACAATGAGCAGTTCTTC.

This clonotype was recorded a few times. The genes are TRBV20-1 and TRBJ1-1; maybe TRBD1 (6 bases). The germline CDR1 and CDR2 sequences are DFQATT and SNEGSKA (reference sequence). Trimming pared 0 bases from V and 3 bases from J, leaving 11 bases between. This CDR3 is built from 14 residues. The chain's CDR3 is CSAREWPGDTEAFF. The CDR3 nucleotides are TGCAGTGCTAGAGAGTGGCCAGGGGACACTGAAGCTTTCTTT.

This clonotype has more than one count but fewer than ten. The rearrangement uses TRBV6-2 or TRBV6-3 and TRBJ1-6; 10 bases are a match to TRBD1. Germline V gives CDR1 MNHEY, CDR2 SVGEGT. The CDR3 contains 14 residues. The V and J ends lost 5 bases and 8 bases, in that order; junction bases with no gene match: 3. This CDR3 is CASSPGQGYSPLHF. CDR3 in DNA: TGTGCCAGCAGTCCGGGACAGGGGTATTCACCCCTCCACTTT.